This T cell receptor (beta chain) was obtained from a study of blood T cell repertoires in COVID-19. Cohorts were determined from participant-reported clinical history. Assay: immunoSEQ multiplex PCR; the TCRdb copy retains only in-frame clones and omits some. The data contain about 220,000 clones, around 89% of them singletons. Material: PBMCs or T cells enriched from blood (not recorded which). This receptor was identified in a woman aged 18 to 35 in a cohort exposed to, infected with or recovered from COVID-19 (not recorded which).

The CDR3 here is CASSFRGATEAFF. Written as DNA, the CDR3 is TGTGCCAGCAGCTTTCGGGGGGCCACTGAAGCTTTCTTT. The chain combines TRBV5-5 with TRBJ1-1; D might be TRBD1 (6 bases). CDR3 length equals 13 residues. Germline V gene lookup returns CDR1 SGHKS and CDR2 YYEKEE (reference sequence). V lost 2 bases and J lost 4, with 9 bases in between.